Each of the 13 T cell receptor beta chains below was sequenced from the same sample in a study of a mutant IDH1 vaccine in newly diagnosed glioma. Assay used: immunoSEQ multiplex PCR; TCRdb lists only in-frame clones, some missing. The sample has about 34,000 clones, over 60% seen once. Time point described: baseline, week 1 (first vaccination visit). The treatment denotes: pre-vaccination baseline after standard-of-care therapy. The input for sequencing was peripheral blood mononuclear cells (PBMCs), taken from a glioma patient treated with radiotherapy, temozolomide or both. These receptors were obtained from a man in his fifties with glioma. Some clones in this sample may be carry-over from other donors' samples.

The genes are TRBV29-1 and TRBJ2-3; possible D gene TRBD1, 6 bases. Germline loops: CDR1 SQVTM, CDR2 ANQGSEA. Trimming pared 7 bases from V and 5 bases from J, leaving 16 bases between. The CDR3 consists of 13 residues. Here the CDR3 DNA reads TGCAGCGCTAAGCAGGACAGTCTAGATACGCAGTATTTT. The encoded protein is CSAKQDSLDTQYF.

This chain joins TRBV27 and TRBJ2-5; D possibly matches TRBD1 or TRBD2 (6 bases each). V was trimmed by 4 bases and J by 0 bases, leaving 12 bases between them. The length of the CDR3 is 15 residues. Germline V gene lookup returns CDR1 MNHEY and CDR2 SMNVEV (reference sequence). CDR3 sequence: CASSSRDTYQETQYF. The CDR3 DNA reads as TGTGCCAGCAGTTCGCGGGACACGTACCAAGAGACCCAGTACTTC.

Remarks on this clone: One end of the junction is discordant with germline, which a read error may explain. This chain links TRBV2 with TRBJ2-5; the D is unclear. The CDR3 has 13 amino acids. CDR1 and CDR2 (germline): SNHLY, FYNNEI. The CDR3 sequence is CASSEALQEAQYF. The CDR3 DNA reads TGTGCCAGCAGTGAAGCGCTTCAAGAGGCCCAGTACTTC.

J is TRBJ2-6 and V is TRBV5-1; D gene unclear. CDR1 is SGHRS and CDR2 is YFSETQ in the germline V gene. This CDR3 has 15 amino acids. V dropped 1 base and J dropped 3 bases, with 8 bases sitting between them. CDR3 coding DNA: TGCGCCAGCAGCTTGCTGGGCAGTGGGGCCAACGTCCTGACTTTC. Protein sequence: CASSLLGSGANVLTF.

The chain carries TRBV28 and TRBJ2-7; 10 bases agree with TRBD1. The length of the CDR3 is 14 residues. Germline trimming cut 7 bases from V and 4 bases from J; bases unmatched to any gene: 7. Looked up from germline, CDR1 is MDHEN and CDR2 is SYDVKM. This CDR3 reads CASTTGGQGYEQYF. The CDR3 coding sequence is TGTGCCAGCACGACAGGGGGCCAGGGGTACGAGCAGTACTTC.

V is TRBV2 and J is TRBJ2-7; D is ambiguous. The CDR3 has 13 amino acids. Germline CDR1 SNHLY, CDR2 FYNNEI. Between the trimmed V and J ends, which lost 6 bases and 2 bases, there was a span of 11 bases. The DNA for the CDR3 is TGTGCCAGCAGAGAGCAGGATCCCTACGAGCAGTACTTC. This encodes CASREQDPYEQYF.

This clone has more than one count but fewer than ten. The chain combines TRBV29-1 with TRBJ1-1; TRBD1 agrees at 7 bases. V gave up 7 bases and J gave up 3 bases; unmatched junction bases: 8. The CDR3 extends over 13 amino acids. Germline V CDR1 and CDR2: SQVTM, ANQGSEA. The CDR3 DNA is TGCAGCGGGTCACAGGGGATCGACACTGAAGCTTTCTTT. Translation gives CSGSQGIDTEAFF.

The rearrangement joins TRBV5-6 to TRBJ2-7, with TRBD2 matching over 8 bases. Germline CDR1 SGHDT, CDR2 YYEEEE. CDR3 length equals 13 residues. The J segment lost 4 bases and the V segment lost 3 bases, leaving 3 bases of the junction unmatched. The chain's CDR3 is CASSYGGGYEQYF. The CDR3 coding sequence is TGTGCCAGCAGCTACGGGGGGGGGTACGAGCAGTACTTC.

This clone is medium-sized in the sample. The V gene is TRBV6-4, the J gene TRBJ2-3; D might be TRBD1 (5 bases). Trimming left V 0 bases short and J 0 bases short, with 7 bases between. Germline CDR1 reads MRHNA; CDR2 reads SNTAGT. This CDR3 region has 15 residues. The chain's CDR3 is CASSDSAGSTDTQYF. The CDR3 region has the DNA TGTGCCAGCAGTGACTCGGCAGGGAGCACAGATACGCAGTATTTT.

The chain has TRBV5-4 and TRBJ2-5; 13 bases fit TRBD2. The germline CDR1 and CDR2 sequences are SGHNT and YYREEE (reference sequence). The CDR3 has 17 amino acids. V shed 3 bases, J shed 0 bases, and the junction held 5 bases outside the gene matches. CDR3 in amino acids: CASSSGTSGVYQETQYF. The CDR3 nucleotides are TGTGCCAGCAGCTCAGGGACTAGCGGGGTGTACCAAGAGACCCAGTACTTC.

The rearrangement joins TRBV11-1 to TRBJ1-2; weak D call: TRBD1 (5 bases). Germline V gene data show CDR1 as SGHAT and CDR2 as FQDESV (reference sequence). This CDR3 spans 14 amino acids. V gave up 2 bases and J gave up 0 bases, with 7 bases separating them. CDR3 sequence (DNA): TGTGCCAGCAGCTTACCGGGGGCTAACTATGGCTACACCTTC. Its protein product is CASSLPGANYGYTF.

The rearrangement joins TRBV7-2 to TRBJ1-5; no reliable D call. The V gene's germline CDR1 is SGHTA and CDR2 FQGNSA. V shed 4 bases and J shed 5 bases, with 6 bases lying between them. The CDR3 runs to 12 residues. Here the CDR3 DNA reads TGTGCCAGCAGCTCTTGGGATCAGCCCCAGCATTTT. This codes for CASSSWDQPQHF.

The chain carries TRBV5-6 and TRBJ2-2; a weak D match, TRBD2 (5 bases). Germline V CDR1 and CDR2: SGHDT, YYEEEE. CDR3 length equals 15 residues. Trimming shortened V by 8 bases and J by 5 bases, and 19 bases separated the two germline ends. The CDR3, as DNA: TGTGCCAGTGGACTGGGCGTAGGTGGAACCGGGGAGCTGTTTTTT. Protein product: CASGLGVGGTGELFF.